The rows below give T cell receptor beta chains drawn from one sample of a study of cytomegalovirus exposure and HLA in healthy donors. Using immunoSEQ multiplex PCR, the repertoire was profiled, and TCRdb retains in-frame clones only, with some absent. The table has about 40,000 clones, 60% to 75% seen once. The sequenced sample consisted of PBMCs. These receptors all stem from a man aged 40-50 years in good health and CMV-seronegative. CDR3s include the opening cysteine and the closing phenylalanine or tryptophan. D genes are given only for firm matches. The size entry is marked missing in some rows and otherwise reads once, few, many or a size class.

cdr3_nt,cdr3_aa,v_call,j_call,clone_size,d_call
TGTGCCAGCAGTCGGAGCCGCGGGGATTACAATGAGCAGTTCTTC,CASSRSRGDYNEQFF,TRBV6-5,TRBJ2-1,.,.
TGTGCCAGCAGCTTCCGGGACAATCAGCCCCAGCATTTT,CASSFRDNQPQHF,TRBV5-8,TRBJ1-5,.,.
TGCGCCAGCAGCCAAGATCTAGGGGAAGGGAACACTGAAGCTTTCTTT,CASSQDLGEGNTEAFF,TRBV4-3,TRBJ1-1,.,.
TGTGCCAGCAGTTCTCTAGGGGATGAGCAGTTCTTC,CASSSLGDEQFF,TRBV28,TRBJ2-1,.,.
TGTGCCAGCAGTAGCGGACAGCCAAATCAGCCCCAGCATTTT,CASSSGQPNQPQHF,TRBV6-1,TRBJ1-5,.,.
TGTGCCAGCAGCGCCCGGGACAACCGTAACTATGGCTACACCTTC,CASSARDNRNYGYTF,TRBV9,TRBJ1-2,.,.
TGTGCCTGGAACAGGGGGCTAAGTCAAGAGACCCAGTACTTC,CAWNRGLSQETQYF,TRBV30,TRBJ2-5,.,TRBD1
TGTGCCAGCAGCCTCGGGACAGGGAGGGGGAACACTGAAGCTTTCTTT,CASSLGTGRGNTEAFF,TRBV5-6,TRBJ1-1,.,TRBD1
TGTGCCAGCAGCCGACTCGATACGCAGTATTTT,CASSRLDTQYF,TRBV5-8,TRBJ2-3,.,.
TGCGCCAGCAGCCAAGGGAGGGCTAGCGGGGGGTTACAAGAGACCCAGTACTTC,CASSQGRASGGLQETQYF,TRBV4-3,TRBJ2-5,.,TRBD2
TGTGCCAGCAGTTACTCCGACCGGGAGCTCTCCACTGAAGCTTTCTTT,CASSYSDRELSTEAFF,TRBV6-5,TRBJ1-1,few,.
TGTGCCAGCAGCTCGTGGGGGACTGACGGTGGCTACACCTTC,CASSSWGTDGGYTF,TRBV7-2,TRBJ1-2,.,.
TGTGCCAGCAGCTTAGGGGAGCGGGGGACGGAGACCCAGTACTTC,CASSLGERGTETQYF,TRBV13,TRBJ2-5,.,TRBD2
TGTGCCAGCAGTGACTTTGGCATGAACACTGAAGCTTTCTTT,CASSDFGMNTEAFF,TRBV6-1,TRBJ1-1,few,.
TGCGCCAGCAGCCCAAACCCAAGGGGGTCCTACAATGAGCAGTTCTTC,CASSPNPRGSYNEQFF,TRBV5-1,TRBJ2-1,.,.
TGTGCCAGCAGCTTGGCCTCAGGGCCGAGGACTGAAGCTTTCTTT,CASSLASGPRTEAFF,TRBV5-8,TRBJ1-1,.,.
TGTGCCAGCAGTTGGGGACAGTACCAAGAGACCCAGTACTTC,CASSWGQYQETQYF,TRBV6-1,TRBJ2-5,once,TRBD1
TGCGCCAGCAGCCAAGGGACAGGGGGTCGACACTCGACTGAAGCTTTCTTT,CASSQGTGGRHSTEAFF,TRBV4-1,TRBJ1-1,.,TRBD1
TGTGCCAGCACCCTTGACAGGGGAAGTCAGCCCCAGCATTTT,CASTLDRGSQPQHF,TRBV28,TRBJ1-5,.,TRBD1
TGTGCCAGTAGCATTCGACAGGGGCCCTACGAGCAGTACTTC,CASSIRQGPYEQYF,TRBV19,TRBJ2-7,.,TRBD1
TGTGCCTGGAACCGGCTAGCGGGGGGCCTAGATACGCAGTATTTT,CAWNRLAGGLDTQYF,TRBV30,TRBJ2-3,.,TRBD2
TGTGCCAGCAGCTTGCAGGAGAACACTGAAGCTTTCTTT,CASSLQENTEAFF,TRBV5-4,TRBJ1-1,.,.
TGTGCCTGGAGTTCCGGGACAGGGCTGGAAAAACTGTTTTTT,CAWSSGTGLEKLFF,TRBV30,TRBJ1-4,.,TRBD1
TGTGCCAGCAGTGAGGACAGGGGAACGATCCACGAGCAGTACTTC,CASSEDRGTIHEQYF,TRBV6-1,TRBJ2-7,.,TRBD1
TGTGCCAGCAGCCCTGACACTTGGAACTATGGCTACACCTTC,CASSPDTWNYGYTF,TRBV6-1,TRBJ1-2,few,.